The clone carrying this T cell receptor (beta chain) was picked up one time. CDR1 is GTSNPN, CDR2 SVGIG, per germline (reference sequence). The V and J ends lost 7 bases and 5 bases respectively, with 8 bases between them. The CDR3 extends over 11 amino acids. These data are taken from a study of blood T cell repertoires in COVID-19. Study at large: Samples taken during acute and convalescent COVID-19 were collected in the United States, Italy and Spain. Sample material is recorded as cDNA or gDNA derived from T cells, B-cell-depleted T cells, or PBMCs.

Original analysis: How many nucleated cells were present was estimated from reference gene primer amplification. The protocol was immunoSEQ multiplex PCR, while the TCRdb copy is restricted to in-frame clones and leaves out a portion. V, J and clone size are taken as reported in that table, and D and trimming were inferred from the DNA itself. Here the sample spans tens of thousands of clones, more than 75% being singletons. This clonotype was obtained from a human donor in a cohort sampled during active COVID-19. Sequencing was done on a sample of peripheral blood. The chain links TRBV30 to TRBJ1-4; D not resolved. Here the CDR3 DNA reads TGTGCCTACCGGGTCAATGAAAAACTGTTTTTT. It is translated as CAYRVNEKLFF. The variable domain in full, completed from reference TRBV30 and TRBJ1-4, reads SQTIHQWPATLVQPVGSPLSLECTVEGTSNPNLYWYRQAAGRGLQLLFYSVGIGQISSEVPQNLSASRPQDRQFILSSKKLLLSDSGFYLCAYRVNEKLFFGSGTQLSVL.